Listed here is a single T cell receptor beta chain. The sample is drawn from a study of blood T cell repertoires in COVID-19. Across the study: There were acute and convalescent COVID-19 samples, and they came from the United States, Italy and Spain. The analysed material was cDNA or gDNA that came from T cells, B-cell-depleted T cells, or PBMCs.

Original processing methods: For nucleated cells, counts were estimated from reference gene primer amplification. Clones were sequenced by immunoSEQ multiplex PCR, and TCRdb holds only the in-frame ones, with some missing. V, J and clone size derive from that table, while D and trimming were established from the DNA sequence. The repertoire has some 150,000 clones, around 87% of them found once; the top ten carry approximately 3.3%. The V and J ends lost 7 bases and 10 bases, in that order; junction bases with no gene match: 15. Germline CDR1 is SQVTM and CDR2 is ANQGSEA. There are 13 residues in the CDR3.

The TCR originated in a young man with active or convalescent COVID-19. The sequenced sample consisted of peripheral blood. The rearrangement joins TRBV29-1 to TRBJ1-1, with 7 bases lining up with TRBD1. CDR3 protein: CSGRLLSGGPAFF. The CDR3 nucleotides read TGCAGCGGGAGACTCCTTTCAGGGGGGCCAGCTTTCTTT. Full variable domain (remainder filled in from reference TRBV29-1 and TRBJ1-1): SAVISQKPSRDICQRGTSLTIQCQVDSQVTMMFWYRQQPGQSLTLIATANQGSEATYESGFVIDKFPISRPNLTFSTLTVSNMSPEDSSIYLCSGRLLSGGPAFFGQGTRLTVV.